The 4 T cell receptor beta chains below all came from one sample that was sequenced in a study of T cells in Graves' hyperthyroidism and ophthalmopathy. RNA transcripts served as the template for amplifying TCR beta CDR3 regions. HTBI primers were the set used in a first-round RT-PCR of the TCR CDR3. MiXCR, run by TCRdb on the multiplex PCR reads, gives a single entry per CDR3 protein. The sample lists around 190,000 distinct CDR3 sequences, approximately 16% occurring once. The sample was blood. These receptors all stem from a woman aged 45-59 years with Graves' hyperthyroidism.

DNA of the CDR3: TGTGCCAGCAGTACGGACGGGGGGGCTTTCTTT. Translation gives CASSTDGGAFF. V usage is TRBV6-1 and J usage is TRBJ1-1, with D possibly being TRBD1 (5 bases). The CDR3 contains 11 residues. The V and J ends lost 5 bases and 11 bases respectively, with 12 bases between them. Germline loops: CDR1 MNHNS, CDR2 SASEGT.

Comment on this clonotype: Given a much more abundant clone one base away, this may be a read error. The chain combines TRBV18 with TRBJ2-3, with 11 bases fitting TRBD1. Germline V gene lookup returns CDR1 KGHSH and CDR2 LQKENI. The length of the CDR3 is 15 residues. Unmatched junction bases numbered 1, after V lost 1 base and J lost 4 bases. CDR3: CASSPQGQGADTQYF. The CDR3 DNA reads TGTGCCAGCTCACCACAGGGACAGGGGGCAGATACGCAGTATTTT.

This clonotype was detected many times. The chain recombines TRBV20-1 with TRBJ1-1, with D possibly matching TRBD1 (6 bases). This CDR3 region has 14 residues. Trimming shortened V by 3 bases and J by 3 bases, and 14 bases separated the two germline ends. Germline assignment: CDR1 DFQATT and CDR2 SNEGSKA (reference sequence). CDR3 bases: TGCAGTGCTAGGAGGGGGGGAGCGGACACTGAAGCTTTCTTT. This sequence encodes CSARRGGADTEAFF.

This clonotype was counted between two and nine times. The genes are TRBV5-8 and TRBJ2-2; 9 bases are a match to TRBD2. The CDR3 runs to 17 residues. Trimming removed 4 bases from V and 5 bases from J; junction bases left unmatched: 12. Germline CDR1 and CDR2: SGHTS and YDEGEE. CDR3 region: CASSTGDLAGITGELFF. CDR3 DNA: TGTGCCAGCAGCACCGGGGATCTAGCGGGAATTACCGGGGAGCTGTTTTTT. Full variable domain (remainder filled in from reference TRBV5-8 and TRBJ2-2): EAGVTQSPTHLIKTRGQQATLRCSPISGHTSVYWYQQALGLGLQFLLWYDEGEERNRGNFPPRFSGRQFPNYSSELNVNALELEDSALYLCASSTGDLAGITGELFFGEGSRLTVL.